This T cell receptor beta chain was identified during a study of vaccination effects on CD4 cells after COVID-19. The wider study: Everyone in the study got two shots of either the BNT162b2 or mRNA-1273 vaccine. Overall study results and limits: Limitations: small convalescent group and missing early post-infection timepoints. There was marked clonal contraction among infection- and vaccine-induced clones late after vaccination.

TCRdb keeps only in-frame clones here, not all; method: immunoSEQ multiplex PCR. The sample has more than 30,000 clones, about 72% seen once; the top ten hold under 30%. Prior to sequencing, the ViraFEST assay stimulated PBMC with viral peptide pools, which expanded the antigen-specific CD4+ T cells. Following culture for around 10 days, CD4+ T cells were isolated. Vaccinees lacked prior SARS-CoV-2 infection and tested negative for nucleocapsid antibodies. CDR3 length equals 15 residues. Germline V gives CDR1 SGDLS, CDR2 YYNGEE. The ends lost 3 bases at V and 1 base at J; junction bases unmatched: 6. With respect to this clone: Its specificity is unknown.

The chain uses TRBV9 and TRBJ2-5; 7 bases fit TRBD1. Source: CD4+ T cells from PBMCs cultured with HCoV-229E spike peptides, taken before COVID-19 vaccination. The origin of this receptor is a human donor who received a COVID-19 vaccine. The CDR3 DNA follows: TGTGCCAGCAGCGGAGGCTGGGACAGCCAAGAGACCCAGTACTTC. Translation gives CASSGGWDSQETQYF. The whole variable domain, remainder taken from reference TRBV9 and TRBJ2-5, is DSGVTQTPKHLITATGQRVTLRCSPRSGDLSVYWYQQSLDQGLQFLIQYYNGEERAKGNILERFSAQQFPDLHSELNLSSLELGDSALYFCASSGGWDSQETQYFGPGTRLLVL.